This T cell receptor beta chain was identified in a study of blood T cell repertoires in COVID-19. About the research overall: Acute and convalescent COVID-19 specimens originated in the United States, Italy and Spain. Sources were T cells, B-cell-depleted T cells, or PBMCs; the material itself was cDNA or gDNA.

The germline V gene has CDR1 KGHSH and CDR2 LQKENI. CDR3 length equals 16 residues. V lost 3 bases and J lost 0, with 14 bases in between. Under the authors' procedure: Nucleated cell counts were estimated from reference gene primer amplification. Some clones are missing from TCRdb's copy, which holds only in-frame ones; the method was immunoSEQ multiplex PCR. V, J and clone size reflect that table, while D and trimming were determined from the DNA. This table holds tens of thousands of clones, roughly nine tenths found once. The specimen sequenced was peripheral blood. This clonotype was sampled from a human donor in a cohort sampled during active COVID-19. The chain recombines TRBV18 with TRBJ1-2; D ambiguous. The CDR3 loop is CASSPAELEANYGYTF. The CDR3 coding sequence is TGTGCCAGCTCACCTGCCGAATTAGAAGCTAACTATGGCTACACCTTC. The full variable domain, completed using reference TRBV18 and TRBJ1-2, is NAGVMQNPRHLVRRRGQEARLRCSPMKGHSHVYWYRQLPEEGLKFMVYLQKENIIDESGMPKERFSAEFPKEGPSILRIQQVVRGDSAAYFCASSPAELEANYGYTFGSGTRLTVV.